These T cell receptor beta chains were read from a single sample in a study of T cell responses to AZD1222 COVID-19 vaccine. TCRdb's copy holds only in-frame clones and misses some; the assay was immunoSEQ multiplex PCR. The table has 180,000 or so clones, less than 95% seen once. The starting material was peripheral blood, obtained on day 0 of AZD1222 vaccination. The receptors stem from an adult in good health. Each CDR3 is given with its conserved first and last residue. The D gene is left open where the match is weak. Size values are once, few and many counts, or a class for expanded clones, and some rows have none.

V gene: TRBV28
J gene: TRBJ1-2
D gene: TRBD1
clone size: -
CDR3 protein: CASSAVQGDKGYTF
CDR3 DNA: TGTGCCAGCAGTGCGGTACAGGGGGATAAGGGCTACACCTTC

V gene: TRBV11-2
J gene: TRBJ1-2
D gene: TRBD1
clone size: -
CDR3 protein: CASSFQTTGRVLGYTF
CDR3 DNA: TGTGCCAGCAGCTTCCAAACGACAGGGAGGGTCCTCGGCTACACCTTC

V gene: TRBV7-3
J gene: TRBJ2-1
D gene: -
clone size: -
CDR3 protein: CASSLRRGPYNEQFF
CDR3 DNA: TGTGCCAGCAGCTTAAGGCGGGGACCTTACAATGAGCAGTTCTTC

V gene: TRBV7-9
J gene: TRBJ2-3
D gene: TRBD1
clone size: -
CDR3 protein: CASSLGGQYTDTQYF
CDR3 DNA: TGTGCCAGCAGCTTAGGGGGACAGTACACAGATACGCAGTATTTT

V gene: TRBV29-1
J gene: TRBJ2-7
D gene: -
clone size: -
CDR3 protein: CSVEDRASAYEQYF
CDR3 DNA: TGCAGCGTTGAAGATCGGGCTAGCGCCTACGAGCAGTACTTC

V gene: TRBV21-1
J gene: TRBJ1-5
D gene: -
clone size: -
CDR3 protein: CARRGERNQPQHF
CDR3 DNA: TGTGCCCGCCGTGGGGAGAGGAATCAGCCCCAGCATTTT

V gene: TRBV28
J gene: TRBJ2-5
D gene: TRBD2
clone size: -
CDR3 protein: CASSTPGLAGLETQYF
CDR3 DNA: TGTGCCAGCAGTACACCGGGACTAGCGGGACTAGAGACCCAGTACTTC

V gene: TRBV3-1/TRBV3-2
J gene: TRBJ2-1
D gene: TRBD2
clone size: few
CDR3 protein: CASSQEGGRGNNEQFF
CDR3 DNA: TGTGCCAGCAGCCAAGAGGGGGGGAGAGGGAACAATGAGCAGTTCTTC

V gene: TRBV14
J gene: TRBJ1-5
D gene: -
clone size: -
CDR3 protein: CASSLGFNQPQHF
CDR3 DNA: TGTGCCAGCAGCCTTGGGTTCAATCAGCCCCAGCATTTT

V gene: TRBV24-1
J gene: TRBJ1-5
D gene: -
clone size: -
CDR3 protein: CATSDLGNQPQHF
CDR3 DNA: TGTGCCACCAGTGATTTAGGCAATCAGCCCCAGCATTTT

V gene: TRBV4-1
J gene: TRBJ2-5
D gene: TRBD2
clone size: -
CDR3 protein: CASSLRLAGVIMETQYF
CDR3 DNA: TGCGCCAGCAGCCTCAGACTAGCGGGAGTAATTATGGAGACCCAGTACTTC

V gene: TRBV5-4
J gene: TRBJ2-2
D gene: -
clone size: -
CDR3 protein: CASSYRVSGELFF
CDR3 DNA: TGTGCCAGCAGCTACAGGGTGAGCGGGGAGCTGTTTTTT

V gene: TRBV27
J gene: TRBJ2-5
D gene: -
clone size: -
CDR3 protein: CASSLGETQYF
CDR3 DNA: TGTGCCAGCAGTTTAGGGGAGACCCAGTACTTC

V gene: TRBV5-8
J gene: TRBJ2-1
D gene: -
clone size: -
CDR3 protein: CASCRTGSGGAGYNEQFF
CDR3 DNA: TGTGCCAGCTGTCGGACCGGGAGTGGGGGTGCGGGCTACAATGAGCAGTTCTTC

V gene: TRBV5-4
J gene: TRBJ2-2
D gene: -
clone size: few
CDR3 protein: CASSLDGVYTGELFF
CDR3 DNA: TGTGCCAGCAGCTTGGACGGAGTGTACACCGGGGAGCTGTTTTTT

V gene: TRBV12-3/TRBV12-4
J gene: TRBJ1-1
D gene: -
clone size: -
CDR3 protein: CASSFSTEAFF
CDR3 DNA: TGTGCCAGCAGTTTCTCAACAGAAGCTTTCTTT

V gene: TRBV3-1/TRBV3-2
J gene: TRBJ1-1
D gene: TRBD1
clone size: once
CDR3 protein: CASSQERVRGTEAFF
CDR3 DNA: TGTGCCAGCAGCCAAGAAAGAGTCAGGGGGACTGAAGCTTTCTTT

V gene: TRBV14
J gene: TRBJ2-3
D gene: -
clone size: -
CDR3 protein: CASSHSTDTQYF
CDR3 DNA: TGTGCCAGCAGCCACAGCACAGATACGCAGTATTTT

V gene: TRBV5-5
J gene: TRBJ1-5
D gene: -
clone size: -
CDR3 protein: CASSLGSNQPQHF
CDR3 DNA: TGTGCCAGCAGCTTAGGGAGCAATCAGCCCCAGCATTTT

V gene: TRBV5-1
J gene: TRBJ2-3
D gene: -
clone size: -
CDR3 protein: CASSFSRDTQYF
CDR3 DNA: TGCGCCAGCAGCTTTTCCCGAGATACGCAGTATTTT

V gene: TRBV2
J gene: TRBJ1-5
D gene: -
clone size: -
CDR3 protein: CASGGWSNQPQHF
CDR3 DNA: TGTGCCAGCGGGGGTTGGAGCAATCAGCCCCAGCATTTT

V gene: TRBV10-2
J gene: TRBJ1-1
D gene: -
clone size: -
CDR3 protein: CAIRARGGTEAFF
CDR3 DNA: TGCGCCATCCGCGCCAGGGGCGGCACTGAAGCTTTCTTT

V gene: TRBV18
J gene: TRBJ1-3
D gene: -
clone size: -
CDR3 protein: CASSGSWGVVGNTIYF
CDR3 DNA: TGTGCCAGCTCCGGATCGTGGGGCGTGGTTGGAAACACCATATATTTT

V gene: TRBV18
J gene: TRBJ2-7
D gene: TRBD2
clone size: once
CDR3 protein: CASSPLAGGTYEQYF
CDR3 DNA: TGTGCCAGCTCACCGCTAGCGGGAGGGACCTACGAGCAGTACTTC

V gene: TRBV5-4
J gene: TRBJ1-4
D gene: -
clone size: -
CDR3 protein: CASSLVSGEKLFF
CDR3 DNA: TGTGCCAGCAGCTTGGTGAGCGGCGAAAAACTGTTTTTT

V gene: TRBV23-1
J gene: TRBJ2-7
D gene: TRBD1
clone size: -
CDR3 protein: CASSQVRDSFYEQYF
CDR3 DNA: TGCGCCAGCAGTCAGGTCCGGGACAGCTTCTACGAGCAGTACTTC

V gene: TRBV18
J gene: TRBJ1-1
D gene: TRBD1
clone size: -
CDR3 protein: CASSPLRDRAEAFF
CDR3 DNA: TGTGCCAGCTCACCACTTCGAGACAGGGCTGAAGCTTTCTTT